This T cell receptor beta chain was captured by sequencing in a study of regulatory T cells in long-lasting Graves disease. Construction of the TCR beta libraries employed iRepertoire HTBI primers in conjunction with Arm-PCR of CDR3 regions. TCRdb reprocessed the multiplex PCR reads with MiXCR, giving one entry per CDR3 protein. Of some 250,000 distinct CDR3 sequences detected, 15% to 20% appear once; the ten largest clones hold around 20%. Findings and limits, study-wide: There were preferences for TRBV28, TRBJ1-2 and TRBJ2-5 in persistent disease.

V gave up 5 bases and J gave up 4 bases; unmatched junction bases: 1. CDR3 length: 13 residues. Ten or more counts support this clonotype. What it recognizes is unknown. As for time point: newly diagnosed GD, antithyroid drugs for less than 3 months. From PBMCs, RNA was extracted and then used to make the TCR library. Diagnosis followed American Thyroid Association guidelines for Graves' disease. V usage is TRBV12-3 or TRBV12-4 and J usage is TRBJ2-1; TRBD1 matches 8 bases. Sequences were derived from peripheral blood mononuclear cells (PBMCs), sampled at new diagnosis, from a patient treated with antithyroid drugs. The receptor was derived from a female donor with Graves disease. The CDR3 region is CASSRDRYNEQFF. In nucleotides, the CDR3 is TGTGCCAGCAGTCGGGACAGGTACAATGAGCAGTTCTTC.